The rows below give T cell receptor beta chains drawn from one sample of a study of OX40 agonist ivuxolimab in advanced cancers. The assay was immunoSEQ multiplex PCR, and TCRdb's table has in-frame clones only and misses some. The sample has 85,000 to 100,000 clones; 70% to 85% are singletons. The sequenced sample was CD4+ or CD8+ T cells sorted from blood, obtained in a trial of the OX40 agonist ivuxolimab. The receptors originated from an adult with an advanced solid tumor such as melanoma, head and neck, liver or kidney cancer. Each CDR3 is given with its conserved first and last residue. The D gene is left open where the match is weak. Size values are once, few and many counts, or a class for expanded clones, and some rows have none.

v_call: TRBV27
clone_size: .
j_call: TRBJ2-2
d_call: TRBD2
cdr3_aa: CASRFSGRGAGELFF
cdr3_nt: TGTGCCAGCAGATTTAGCGGGAGAGGCGCCGGGGAGCTGTTTTTT

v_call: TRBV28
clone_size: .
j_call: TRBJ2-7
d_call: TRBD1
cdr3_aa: CASSPPVTGGDEQYF
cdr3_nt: TGTGCCAGCAGTCCCCCGGTGACAGGGGGTGACGAGCAGTACTTC

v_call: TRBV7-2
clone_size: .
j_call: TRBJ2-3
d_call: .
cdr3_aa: CASSPAPGSTGTDTQYF
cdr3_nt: TGTGCCAGCAGCCCCGCCCCCGGAAGTACGGGCACAGATACGCAGTATTTT

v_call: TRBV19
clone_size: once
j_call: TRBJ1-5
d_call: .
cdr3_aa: CASSLANSNQPQHF
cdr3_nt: TGTGCCAGTAGTTTAGCGAATAGCAATCAGCCCCAGCATTTT

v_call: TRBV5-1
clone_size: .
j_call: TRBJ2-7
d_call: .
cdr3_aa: CASSLAAGFSYGQYF
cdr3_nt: TGCGCCAGCAGCTTGGCCGCAGGTTTCTCCTACGGGCAGTACTTC

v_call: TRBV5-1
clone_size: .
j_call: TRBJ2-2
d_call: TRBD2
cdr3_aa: CASSLAGLAGVVVGTGELFF
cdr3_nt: TGCGCCAGCAGCTTGGCCGGACTAGCGGGAGTGGTTGTGGGCACCGGGGAGCTGTTTTTT

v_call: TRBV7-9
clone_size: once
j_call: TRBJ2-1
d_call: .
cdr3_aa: CASSFSYNEQFF
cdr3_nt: TGTGCCAGCAGCTTTTCCTACAATGAGCAGTTCTTC

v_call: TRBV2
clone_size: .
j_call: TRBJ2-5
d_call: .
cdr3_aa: CASSFWGAEETQYF
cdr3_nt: TGTGCCAGCTCTTTTTGGGGGGCCGAGGAGACCCAGTACTTC

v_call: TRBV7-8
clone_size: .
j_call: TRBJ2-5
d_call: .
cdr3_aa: CASSDRQGYGVTQYF
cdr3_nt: TGTGCCAGCAGCGACCGGCAGGGCTATGGAGTGACCCAGTACTTC

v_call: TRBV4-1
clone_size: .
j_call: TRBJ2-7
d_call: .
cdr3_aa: CASSHGTGRFEQYF
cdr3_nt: TGCGCCAGCAGCCACGGTACCGGAAGATTCGAGCAGTACTTC

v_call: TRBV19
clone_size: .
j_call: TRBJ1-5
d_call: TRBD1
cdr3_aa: CASSKTGEGDQPQHF
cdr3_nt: TGTGCCAGTAGCAAAACAGGGGAAGGAGATCAGCCCCAGCATTTT

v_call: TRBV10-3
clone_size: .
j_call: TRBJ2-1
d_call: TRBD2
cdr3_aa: CAISESMGLAYNEQFF
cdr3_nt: TGTGCCATCAGTGAGTCAATGGGACTAGCATACAATGAGCAGTTCTTC

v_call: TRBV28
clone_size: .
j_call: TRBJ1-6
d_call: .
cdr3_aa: CASSPARVESLHF
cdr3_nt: TGTGCCAGCAGCCCTGCGAGGGTTGAGTCCCTCCACTTT

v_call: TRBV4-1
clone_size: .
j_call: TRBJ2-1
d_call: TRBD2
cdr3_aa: CASSRVGLGLSGSHEQFF
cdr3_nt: TGCGCCAGCAGCCGAGTAGGACTAGGTCTGTCAGGGAGTCATGAGCAGTTCTTC

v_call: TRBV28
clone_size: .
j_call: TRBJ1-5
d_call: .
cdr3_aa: CASSSGGQPQHF
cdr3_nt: TGTGCCAGCAGTTCTGGGGGTCAGCCCCAGCATTTT

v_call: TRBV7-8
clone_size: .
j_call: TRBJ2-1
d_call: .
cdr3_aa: CASSLSSDTGYNEQFF
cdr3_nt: TGTGCCAGCAGCTTAAGTTCGGATACGGGTTACAATGAGCAGTTCTTC

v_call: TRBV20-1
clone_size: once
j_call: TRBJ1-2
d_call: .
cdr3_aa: CSARGYGYTF
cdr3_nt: TGCAGTGCTAGGGGCTATGGCTACACCTTC

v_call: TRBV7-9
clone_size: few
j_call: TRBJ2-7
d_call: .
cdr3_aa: CASSRNPNRVGSSYEQYF
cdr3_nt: TGTGCCAGCAGCCGTAACCCAAACAGGGTTGGGAGCTCCTACGAGCAGTACTTC

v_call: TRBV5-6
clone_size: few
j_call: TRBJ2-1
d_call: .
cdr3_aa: CASTPGLGRYNEQFF
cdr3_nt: TGTGCCAGCACCCCGGGACTCGGAAGATACAATGAGCAGTTCTTC

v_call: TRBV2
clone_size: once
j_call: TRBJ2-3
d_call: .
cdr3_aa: CASNSGHTDTQYF
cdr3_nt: TGTGCCAGCAATAGCGGACACACAGATACGCAGTATTTT

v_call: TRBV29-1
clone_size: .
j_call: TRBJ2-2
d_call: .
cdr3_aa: CSVEGHFTGELFF
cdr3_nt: TGCAGCGTTGAGGGACATTTCACCGGGGAGCTGTTTTTT

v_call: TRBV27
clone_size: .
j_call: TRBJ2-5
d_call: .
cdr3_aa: CASSLFRGTQETQYF
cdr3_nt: TGTGCCAGCAGTTTGTTTCGCGGGACCCAAGAGACCCAGTACTTC

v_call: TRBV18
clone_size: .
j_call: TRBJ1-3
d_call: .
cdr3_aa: CASSPLRETATGNTIYF
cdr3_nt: TGTGCCAGCTCACCACTTCGGGAGACTGCGACTGGAAACACCATATATTTT

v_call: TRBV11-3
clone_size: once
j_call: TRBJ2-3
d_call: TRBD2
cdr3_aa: CASSQRTSSMDTQYF
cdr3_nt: TGTGCCAGCAGTCAGCGGACTAGCAGTATGGATACGCAGTATTTT

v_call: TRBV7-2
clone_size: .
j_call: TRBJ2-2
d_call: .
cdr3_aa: CASSLVGVGGELFF
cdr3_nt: TGTGCCAGCAGCTTAGTGGGGGTTGGCGGGGAGCTGTTTTTT

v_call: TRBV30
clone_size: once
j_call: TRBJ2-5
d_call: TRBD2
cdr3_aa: CAWSSVAGQETQYF
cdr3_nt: TGTGCCTGGAGTTCGGTAGCGGGCCAAGAGACCCAGTACTTC

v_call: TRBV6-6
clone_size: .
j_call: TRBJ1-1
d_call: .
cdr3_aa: CASKRFVNTEAFF
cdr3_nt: TGTGCCAGCAAGCGTTTTGTGAACACTGAAGCTTTCTTT

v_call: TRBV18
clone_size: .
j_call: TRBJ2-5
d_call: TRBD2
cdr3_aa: CASSPRRTSGGETQYF
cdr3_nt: TGTGCCAGCTCACCCAGAAGGACTAGCGGGGGGGAGACCCAGTACTTC

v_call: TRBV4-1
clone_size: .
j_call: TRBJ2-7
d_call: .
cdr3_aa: CASSQEALPDREQYF
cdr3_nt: TGCGCCAGCAGCCAAGAGGCCCTCCCCGATCGGGAGCAGTACTTC

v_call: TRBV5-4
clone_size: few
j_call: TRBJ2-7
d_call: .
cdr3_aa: CASSLATGSGQYF
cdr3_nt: TGTGCCAGCAGCTTGGCCACAGGGTCTGGGCAGTACTTC

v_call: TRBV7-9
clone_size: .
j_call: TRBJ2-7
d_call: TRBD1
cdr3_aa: CASRAGTGTYEQYF
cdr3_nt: TGTGCCAGCAGAGCCGGGACAGGAACCTACGAGCAGTACTTC

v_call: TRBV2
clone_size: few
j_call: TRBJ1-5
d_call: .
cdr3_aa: CASEPPGNQPQHF
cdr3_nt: TGTGCCAGCGAACCCCCTGGAAATCAGCCCCAGCATTTT

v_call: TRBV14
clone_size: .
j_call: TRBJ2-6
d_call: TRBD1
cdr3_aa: CASSRDSALMGANVLTF
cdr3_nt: TGTGCCAGCAGCCGGGACAGTGCCCTTATGGGGGCCAACGTCCTGACTTTC

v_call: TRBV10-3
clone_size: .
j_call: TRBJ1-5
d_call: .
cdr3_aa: CAIGSDYSNQPQHF
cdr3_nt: TGTGCCATCGGGTCGGATTATAGCAATCAGCCCCAGCATTTT

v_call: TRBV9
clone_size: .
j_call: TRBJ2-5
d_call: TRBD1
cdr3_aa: CASSAPWTGVETQYF
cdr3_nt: TGTGCCAGCAGCGCGCCTTGGACAGGGGTAGAGACCCAGTACTTC

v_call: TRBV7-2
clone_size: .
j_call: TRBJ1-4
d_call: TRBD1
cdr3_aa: CASSLERTGNEKLFF
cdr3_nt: TGTGCCAGCAGCTTAGAGAGGACAGGGAATGAAAAACTGTTTTTT

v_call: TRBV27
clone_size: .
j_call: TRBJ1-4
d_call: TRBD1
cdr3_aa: CASSLGQGYEKLFF
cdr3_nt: TGTGCCAGCAGTCTGGGACAGGGGTATGAAAAACTGTTTTTT

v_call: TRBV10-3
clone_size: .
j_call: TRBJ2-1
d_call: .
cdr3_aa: CAISESTVRGGSYNEQFF
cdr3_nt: TGTGCCATCAGTGAGTCGACGGTTAGGGGAGGCTCCTACAATGAGCAGTTCTTC

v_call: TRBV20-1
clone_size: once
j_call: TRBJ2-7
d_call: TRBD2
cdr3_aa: CSARVAGEQYF
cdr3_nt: TGCAGTGCTAGAGTAGCGGGCGAGCAGTACTTC

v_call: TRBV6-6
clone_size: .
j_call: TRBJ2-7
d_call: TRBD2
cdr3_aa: CASSYLGGGNYEQYF
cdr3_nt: TGTGCCAGCAGTTACCTCGGGGGGGGAAACTACGAGCAGTACTTC

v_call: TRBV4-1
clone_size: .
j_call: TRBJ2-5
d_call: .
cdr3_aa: CASSQSPTSRYQETQYF
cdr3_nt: TGCGCCAGCAGCCAAAGTCCGACAAGTCGGTACCAAGAGACCCAGTACTTC

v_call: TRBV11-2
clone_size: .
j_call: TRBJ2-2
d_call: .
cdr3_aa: CASSFPRGEFLSNTGELFF
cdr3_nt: TGTGCCAGCAGCTTCCCAAGGGGCGAATTCCTGTCGAACACCGGGGAGCTGTTTTTT

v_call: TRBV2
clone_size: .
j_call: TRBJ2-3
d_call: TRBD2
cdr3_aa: CASCSGRADTQYF
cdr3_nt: TGTGCCAGCTGTAGCGGGAGGGCAGATACGCAGTATTTT

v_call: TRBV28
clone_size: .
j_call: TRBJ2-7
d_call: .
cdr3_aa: CASSPSAGGEQYF
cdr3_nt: TGTGCCAGCAGCCCGTCAGCAGGCGGAGAGCAGTACTTC

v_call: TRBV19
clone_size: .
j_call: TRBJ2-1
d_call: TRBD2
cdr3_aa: CASSIRGLAYNEQFF
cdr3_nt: TGTGCCAGTAGTATTCGTGGACTAGCTTACAATGAGCAGTTCTTC

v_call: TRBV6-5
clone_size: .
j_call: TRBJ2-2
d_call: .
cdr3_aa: CASSYSGGELFF
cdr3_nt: TGTGCCAGCAGTTACTCGGGCGGGGAGCTGTTTTTT

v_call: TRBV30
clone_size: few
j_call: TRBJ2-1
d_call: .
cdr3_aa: CAWSVVDRANNEQFF
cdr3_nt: TGTGCCTGGAGTGTAGTGGACAGAGCCAACAATGAGCAGTTCTTC

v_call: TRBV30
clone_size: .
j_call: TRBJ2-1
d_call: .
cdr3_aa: CAYSGYNEQFF
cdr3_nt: TGTGCGTACTCTGGGTACAATGAGCAGTTCTTC

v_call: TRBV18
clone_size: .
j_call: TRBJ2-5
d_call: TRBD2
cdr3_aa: CASSLRTSGLETQYF
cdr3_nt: TGTGCCAGCTCACTACGGACTAGCGGTTTAGAGACCCAGTACTTC

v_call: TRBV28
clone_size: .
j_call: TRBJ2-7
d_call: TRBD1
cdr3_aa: CATRTGHDEQYF
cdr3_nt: TGTGCCACCAGGACAGGGCACGACGAGCAGTACTTC

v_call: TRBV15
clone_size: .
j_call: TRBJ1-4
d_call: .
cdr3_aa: CATSRDGGFGEKLFF
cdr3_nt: TGTGCCACCAGCAGAGATGGGGGATTTGGGGAAAAACTGTTTTTT

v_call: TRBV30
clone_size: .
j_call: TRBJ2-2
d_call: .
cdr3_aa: CAWSTGSTGELFF
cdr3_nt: TGTGCCTGGAGTACAGGGTCCACCGGGGAGCTGTTTTTT

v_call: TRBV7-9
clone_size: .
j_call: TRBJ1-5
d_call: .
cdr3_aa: CASSKSSNQPQHF
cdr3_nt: TGTGCCAGCAGTAAGAGTAGCAATCAGCCCCAGCATTTT

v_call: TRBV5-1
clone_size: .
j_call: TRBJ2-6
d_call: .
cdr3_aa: CASSLAPGANVLTF
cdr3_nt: TGCGCCAGCAGCTTGGCACCTGGGGCCAACGTCCTGACTTTC

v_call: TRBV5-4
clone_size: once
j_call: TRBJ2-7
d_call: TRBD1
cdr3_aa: CASSPVRDRGLLGEEF
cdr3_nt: TGTGCCAGCAGCCCAGTCCGGGACAGGGGGCTTCTGGGCGAAGAGTTC

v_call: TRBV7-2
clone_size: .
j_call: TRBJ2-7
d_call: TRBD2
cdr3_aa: CASSFQMGLAETYEQYF
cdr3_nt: TGTGCCAGCAGCTTCCAAATGGGACTAGCGGAGACCTACGAGCAGTACTTC

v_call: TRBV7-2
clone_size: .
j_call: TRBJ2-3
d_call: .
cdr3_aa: CASSPLWGGTDTQYF
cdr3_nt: TGTGCCAGCAGCCCTCTGTGGGGTGGCACAGATACGCAGTATTTT

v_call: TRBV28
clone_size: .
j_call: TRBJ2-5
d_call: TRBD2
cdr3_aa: CASSSLAGGQETQYF
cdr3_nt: TGTGCCAGCAGTTCTCTAGCGGGAGGGCAAGAGACCCAGTACTTC

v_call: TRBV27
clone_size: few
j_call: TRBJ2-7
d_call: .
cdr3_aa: CASSFLADLSYEQYF
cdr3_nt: TGTGCCAGCAGTTTCCTTGCCGACCTTTCCTACGAGCAGTACTTC